This T cell receptor (beta chain) was observed in a study of T cell repertoires in cytomegalovirus infection. At the level of the study: The authors used CMV epitopes that were HLA-C-restricted (recently identified) and HLA-B-restricted (well studied). Evidence of both CMV infection and a matching HLA type came from public TCR beta signatures. Broader study findings: Using cumulative public TCR beta family frequency, the authors identified those who carried CMV together with the relevant HLA. Ex vivo responses were dominated by HLA-C-restricted CMV-specific TCR beta clonotypes.

Notes on this clonotype: Its antigen is as yet unknown.

TCRdb itself ran the reads through MiXCR, one entry per CDR3 protein. Here the sample spans about 150,000 distinct CDR3 sequences, over 25% being singletons. The CDR3 has 17 amino acids. The germline CDR1 and CDR2 sequences are ENHRY and SYGVKD. V lost 7 bases and J lost 2; bases outside the gene matches: 14. The clonotype comes from a human donor in good health (CMV status not recorded). Some clones in this sample may be carry-over from other donors' samples. The V call is TRBV10-3, the J call TRBJ2-3; 8 positions match TRBD2. The sample here was CD8+ T cells from cultured PBMCs, taken from culture after CMV antigen stimulation. In nucleotides, the CDR3 is TGTGCCATCACCTCACGAACCCTAGCGGGCGACACAGATACGCAGTATTTT. Amino acid sequence: CAITSRTLAGDTDTQYF.